The entry below describes one TCR beta chain. Its antigen is not known. This entry belongs to a study of shared clonotypes between healthy human individuals. Study-wide results and caveats: Relative to memory subsets, naive subsets generally showed larger estimated richness.

Deep was the level used in running the assay. TCRdb keeps only in-frame clones here, not all; method: immunoSEQ multiplex PCR. Among about 2 million clones listed, approximately 94% were seen once. Naive CD8 cells were CD45RO-negative, positively selected for CCR7, excluding terminally differentiated effector memory CD45RA+ cells. The sample comprised naive CD8+ T cells sorted from blood. This clonotype originated in a man in his late teens or twenties in good health.

The CDR3 DNA follows: TGTGCCAGCAGCCCCGGCGGGGAGCTGTTTTTT. Its protein is CASSPGGELFF. The chain couples TRBV13 to TRBJ2-2, with D unresolved. Germline lookup yields CDR1 PRHDT and CDR2 FYEKMQ (reference sequence). The V end lost 5 bases, the J end lost 7 bases, and 5 bases lay between the germline ends. The CDR3 is 11 amino acids.